The entry below describes one T cell receptor (beta chain). Some clones are missing from TCRdb's copy, which holds only in-frame ones; the method was immunoSEQ multiplex PCR. The sample holds over 140,000 clones; around 92% are singletons and the top ten take 3.6%. The data originate from a study of T cell responses to AZD1222 COVID-19 vaccine. CDR3 length: 14 amino acids. Germline CDR1 and CDR2: MDHEN and SYDVKM. Trimming removed 6 bases at V and 4 bases at J, with 16 bases between. This TCR derives from an adult who received the AZD1222 COVID-19 vaccine. The gene calls are TRBV28 and TRBJ2-7; possibly TRBD1 or TRBD2 for D (5 bases each). The sample consisted of peripheral blood, taken 28 days after the second AZD1222 dose. Here the CDR3 reads CASRPGTVSYEQYF. In nucleotides, the CDR3 is TGTGCCAGCAGACCCGGGACGGTGAGTTACGAGCAGTACTTC.